The text below deals with one T cell receptor beta chain. The data derive from a study of technical replicates of blood from a few donors. Here immunoSEQ multiplex PCR was the method, and the copy in TCRdb shows in-frame clones only, minus some. The sample includes 68,000 or so clones, about 91% seen only once; the top ten take approximately 0.4%. This receptor was obtained from a human donor in good health. Material for sequencing was T cells isolated from PBMCs.

The CDR3 DNA reads TGTGCCAGCAGCTTAGCGCTTCGTGGGCCTACTGAAAAACTGTTTTTT. Residues: CASSLALRGPTEKLFF. The rearrangement joins TRBV7-2 to TRBJ1-4; D not resolved. This CDR3 contains 16 residues. Germline-derived CDR1 and CDR2 are SGHTA and FQGNSA. V was cut by 0 bases and J by 7 bases, with 15 bases left in between.